Below are 13 T cell receptor beta chains sequenced from a single sample in a study of early T cells in non-severe SARS-CoV-2 infection. TCRdb re-derived calls from the 5' RACE reads in MiXCR, one entry per CDR3 protein. The profile shows approximately 26,000 distinct CDR3 sequences, about 4% of them singletons. Material for sequencing was whole blood. These receptors came from an adult who was a healthcare worker with PCR-confirmed SARS-CoV-2 infection or an uninfected control (not recorded which).

At least ten counts were recorded for this clonotype. The rearrangement uses TRBV27 and TRBJ2-3; TRBD2 aligns across 8 bases. This CDR3 region has 16 residues. Looked up from germline, CDR1 is MNHEY and CDR2 is SMNVEV (reference sequence). The J segment lost 2 bases and the V segment lost 4 bases, leaving 8 bases of the junction unmatched. The CDR3 protein is CASSSGREAVTDTQYF. In DNA, the CDR3 is TGTGCCAGCAGTTCAGGGCGGGAGGCCGTCACAGATACGCAGTATTTT.

This clonotype was recorded at least ten times. The rearrangement links TRBV24-1 to TRBJ2-5; D remains ambiguous. The V end lost 1 base, the J end lost 3 bases, and 11 bases lay between the germline ends. This CDR3 comprises 15 residues. CDR1 is KGHDR and CDR2 is SFDVKD in the germline V gene. This CDR3 reads CATSDFRVDEETQYF. The CDR3 bases are TGTGCCACCAGTGATTTCCGCGTGGACGAAGAGACCCAGTACTTC.

This clonotype was picked up many times. The chain carries TRBV28 and TRBJ2-5, with TRBD1 identical over 9 bases. Trimming at V came to 5 bases and at J to 0 bases, leaving 4 bases not matched to a gene. CDR1 MDHEN and CDR2 SYDVKM come from the germline V gene. This CDR3 region has 15 residues. The CDR3 DNA reads TGTGCCAGCAGTGTGGGACAGGGTTACCAAGAGACCCAGTACTTC. Translating gives CASSVGQGYQETQYF.

In this sample, this clonotype turned up many times. The J gene is TRBJ2-1, the V gene TRBV20-1, with 9 bases matching TRBD1. V dropped 6 bases and J dropped 6; count of bases not matched to a gene: 9. Germline V CDR1 and CDR2: DFQATT, SNEGSKA (reference sequence). The CDR3 has 14 amino acids. CDR3 sequence (DNA): TGCAGTGCCGCCGCCGGGACAGGGCCCAATGAGCAGTTCTTC. Protein sequence: CSAAAGTGPNEQFF.

This clonotype was detected ten times or more. V is TRBV20-1 and J is TRBJ2-1, with D perhaps matching TRBD1 (6 bases). This CDR3 is 14 amino acids long. The germline V gene has CDR1 DFQATT and CDR2 SNEGSKA (reference sequence). The ends were cut back, 5 bases at V and 3 bases at J, with 14 bases in the middle. The CDR3 protein is CSAYRAEGYNEQFF. The CDR3 nucleotides are TGCAGTGCTTACAGGGCTGAGGGCTACAATGAGCAGTTCTTC.

This clonotype was counted ten times or more. The chain couples TRBV29-1 to TRBJ1-4, with D perhaps matching TRBD1 (5 bases). The CDR3 length is 13 residues. The germline V gene encodes CDR1 SQVTM and CDR2 ANQGSEA. Trimming stripped 2 bases from V and 7 bases from J, with 11 bases between. The CDR3 DNA reads as TGCAGCGTTGAAAGGCAGGGAGGTGAAAAACTGTTTTTT. Translating it yields CSVERQGGEKLFF.

The chain is built from TRBV7-2 and TRBJ2-1; 10 bases match TRBD2. V shed 3 bases, J shed 2 bases, and the junction held 1 base outside the gene matches. The CDR3 contains 15 residues. Germline V gives CDR1 SGHTA, CDR2 FQGNSA. The CDR3 spells CASSFGLAAYNEQFF. The CDR3 DNA sequence: TGTGCCAGCAGCTTTGGACTAGCGGCCTACAATGAGCAGTTCTTC.

The J gene is TRBJ1-2, the V gene TRBV4-1; tentative D call: TRBD1 (5 bases). Germline V gene data show CDR1 as MGHRA and CDR2 as YSYEKL. Between the trimmed V and J ends, which lost 2 bases and 0 bases, there was a span of 13 bases. This CDR3 has 16 amino acids. The CDR3 DNA reads as TGCGCCAGCAGCCAAACCGCGACAGTCTCTAACTATGGCTACACCTTC. It is translated as CASSQTATVSNYGYTF.

This clonotype was observed many times. This chain connects TRBV27 to TRBJ1-2; D gene ambiguous. V lost 3 bases, J lost 1 base, and 6 bases lay in between. Germline-derived CDR1 and CDR2 are MNHEY and SMNVEV (reference sequence). This CDR3 comprises 13 residues. CDR3 DNA: TGTGCCAGCAGTTTGTACAATAACTATGGCTACACCTTC. This encodes CASSLYNNYGYTF.

Notes on this clonotype: As the CDR3 is not closed by the conserved phenylalanine or tryptophan, this likely results from a read error. The chain joins TRBV20-1 to TRBJ2-7; TRBD2 agrees at 9 bases. The CDR3 has 15 residues. With V trimmed by 0 bases and J by 2 bases, 5 bases remained unmatched. Per the germline V gene, CDR1 is DFQATT and CDR2 is SNEGSKA (reference sequence). CDR3 amino acids: CSARDQGLAAYEQYS. In nucleotides, the CDR3 is TGCAGTGCTAGAGATCAGGGACTAGCAGCCTACGAGCAGTACTCC.

This clonotype was counted ten times or more. The chain joins TRBV18 to TRBJ2-1, with TRBD2 matching over 8 bases. Germline V gene sequence: CDR1 KGHSH, CDR2 LQKENI. The CDR3 extends over 18 amino acids. Trimming cost V 8 bases and J 3 bases; bases outside gene matches: 18. The CDR3 bases are TGTGCCAGCCAGCGAACTAGCGGAGGTCCCGCGGGCTACAATGAGCAGTTCTTC. This gives the protein CASQRTSGGPAGYNEQFF.

This clonotype was seen at least ten times. This CDR3 reads CASSLSLAGSHNEQFF. CDR3 in DNA: TGTGCCAGCAGCTTAAGTCTAGCGGGATCCCACAATGAGCAGTTCTTC. This chain joins TRBV7-9 and TRBJ2-1; the match to TRBD2 covers 9 bases. V shed 2 bases, J shed 5 bases, and the junction held 7 bases outside the gene matches. The CDR3 length is 16 residues. The V gene's germline CDR1 is SEHNR and CDR2 FQNEAQ (reference sequence).

This clonotype was picked up a small number of times. The gene calls are TRBV29-1 and TRBJ2-2; TRBD2 might be the D (6 bases). Germline loops: CDR1 SQVTM, CDR2 ANQGSEA. The CDR3 covers 14 residues. V was clipped by 0 bases and J by 6 bases, with 11 bases between them. DNA for the CDR3: TGCAGCGTTGAAGATTGGGGGGTATCCGGGGAGCTGTTTTTT. It is translated as CSVEDWGVSGELFF.